The 6 T cell receptor beta chains below come from one sample, sequenced in a study of blood T cell repertoires in COVID-19. Using immunoSEQ multiplex PCR, the repertoire was profiled, and TCRdb retains in-frame clones only, with some absent. The data show approximately 100,000 clones, roughly 90% seen once. The sample taken for sequencing was peripheral blood. Receptors were obtained from a human donor in a cohort sampled during active COVID-19.

V usage is TRBV9 and J usage is TRBJ2-3; 8 positions match TRBD2. V shed 7 bases and J 3 bases; nucleotides not matched to a gene: 10. The CDR3 runs 15 residues. Germline CDR1 and CDR2: SGDLS and YYNGEE. Here the CDR3 reads CASLQGTRRTDTQYF. In nucleotides, the CDR3 is TGTGCCAGCCTGCAGGGGACTAGACGGACAGATACGCAGTATTTT.

This chain links TRBV9 with TRBJ1-2, with D perhaps TRBD1 (5 bases). The V gene's germline CDR1 is SGDLS and CDR2 YYNGEE. With 0 bases removed from V and 6 bases from J, the gap between germline ends came to 18 bases. The CDR3 is made up of 16 amino acids. The chain's CDR3 is CASSVARRNRGDGYTF. CDR3 in DNA: TGTGCCAGCAGCGTAGCTCGTAGAAATAGGGGCGATGGCTACACCTTC.

This clone was observed a few times. CDR3 DNA: TGTGCCAGCAGCCTGGACTTGACGTCCTACGAGCAGTACTTC. Amino acids: CASSLDLTSYEQYF. This chain connects TRBV3-1 (or the pseudogene TRBV3-2) to TRBJ2-7; D possibly corresponds to TRBD2 (5 bases). Trimming took 4 bases from V and 1 from J, leaving 11 bases between them. Per the germline V gene, CDR1 is LGHDT and CDR2 is YNNKEL (reference sequence). CDR3 size: 14 residues.

The chain recombines TRBV5-1 with TRBJ1-3, with TRBD1 matching over 8 bases. From germline, CDR1 is SGHRS and CDR2 YFSETQ. The CDR3 is 16 residues long. Unmatched junction bases numbered 6, after V lost 4 bases and J lost 0 bases. The CDR3 reads CASSGGQASSGNTIYF. The CDR3 nucleotides are TGCGCCAGCAGCGGGGGACAGGCTTCCTCTGGAAACACCATATATTTT.

The gene calls are TRBV13 and TRBJ2-3, with 12 bases that match TRBD2. Trimming removed 5 bases from V and 4 bases from J; junction bases left unmatched: 7. The CDR3 extends over 16 amino acids. Germline CDR1 is PRHDT and CDR2 is FYEKMQ (reference sequence). CDR3 DNA sequence: TGTGCCAGCAGCCCCCGACTAGCGGGAGTACCAGATACGCAGTATTTT. Amino acid sequence: CASSPRLAGVPDTQYF.

This rearrangement joins TRBV2 to TRBJ2-2, with a possible D match to TRBD2 (5 bases). V lost 6 bases to trimming and J lost 6 bases, with 11 bases between them. Germline CDR1 is SNHLY and CDR2 is FYNNEI. The length of the CDR3 is 13 residues. The CDR3 region is CASSPTRAGELFF. Written as DNA, the CDR3 is TGTGCCAGCAGCCCAACTAGGGCCGGGGAGCTGTTTTTT.